What follows are 7 T cell receptor beta chains derived from one specimen sequenced in a study of cytomegalovirus exposure and HLA in healthy donors. Amplification used 60 Vbeta primers and 13 Jbeta primers. TCRdb keeps only in-frame clones here, not all; method: immunoSEQ multiplex PCR. The sample has around 62,000 clones; around 80% are singletons. The material sequenced was PBMCs. All receptors come from a man aged 35 to 55 in good health and CMV-seronegative.

This chain links TRBV28 with TRBJ1-4; weak D call: TRBD1 (6 bases). The CDR3 is made up of 13 amino acids. Trimming took 8 bases from V and 4 from J, leaving 11 bases between them. CDR1 is MDHEN and CDR2 is SYDVKM in the germline V gene. For the CDR3, the DNA is TGTGCCAGCGGAACAGGGATTAATGAAAAACTGTTTTTT. Its protein product is CASGTGINEKLFF.

This clone occurred a few times. The V gene is TRBV10-3, the J gene TRBJ1-2; 8 bases fit TRBD1. The length of the CDR3 is 16 residues. Germline V gene sequence: CDR1 ENHRY, CDR2 SYGVKD. V was pared by 6 bases and J by 1 base, with 10 bases of the junction left unmatched. CDR3 in amino acids: CAISRLGTGVNYGYTF. DNA of the CDR3: TGTGCCATCAGCCGTCTCGGGACAGGAGTTAACTATGGCTACACCTTC.

This sequence joins TRBV5-1 and TRBJ2-3; D ambiguous. V shed 0 bases and J shed 0 bases, with 8 bases lying between them. The CDR3 runs 15 residues. The germline CDR1 and CDR2 sequences are SGHRS and YFSETQ. The DNA for the CDR3 is TGCGCCAGCAGCTTGGACATCCCTAGCACAGATACGCAGTATTTT. Encoded protein: CASSLDIPSTDTQYF.

Comment on this clone: The sample contains more than one DNA sequence encoding this CDR3. J is TRBJ2-2 and V is TRBV2; D might be TRBD2 (7 bases). Trimming pared 4 bases from V and 5 bases from J, leaving 17 bases between. There are 16 residues in the CDR3. Germline V gene data show CDR1 as SNHLY and CDR2 as FYNNEI. The CDR3 DNA reads TGTGCCAGCAGTGTAGGGGGGGGAGTTGGGACCGGGGAGCTGTTTTTT. Translation gives CASSVGGGVGTGELFF.

The chain links TRBV2 to TRBJ1-6, with TRBD1 matching 11 bases. The CDR3 sequence is 17 residues long. V gave up 5 bases and J gave up 0 bases; unmatched junction bases: 3. The V gene's germline CDR1 is SNHLY and CDR2 FYNNEI. The DNA of the CDR3 is TGTGCCAGCAGTTCCGGGACAGGGGGCTCCTATAATTCACCCCTCCACTTT. Protein sequence: CASSSGTGGSYNSPLHF.

The chain couples TRBV5-5 to TRBJ1-2, with 8 positions matching TRBD1. The CDR3 has 15 residues. Trimming cost V 3 bases and J 7 bases; bases outside gene matches: 11. Germline CDR1 is SGHKS and CDR2 is YYEKEE (reference sequence). This chain's CDR3 is CASSSPGQGAGGYTF. CDR3 bases: TGTGCCAGCAGCTCCCCGGGGCAGGGGGCGGGTGGCTACACCTTC.

V is TRBV19 and J is TRBJ1-2; D remains ambiguous. CDR1 is LNHDA, CDR2 SQIVND, per germline (reference sequence). The V end was cut by 0 bases, the J end by 2 bases, with 4 bases between. The CDR3 has 13 amino acids. The chain's CDR3 is CASSIDRNYGYTF. CDR3 DNA: TGTGCCAGTAGTATAGACAGGAACTATGGCTACACCTTC. The full variable domain, in which reference TRBV19 and TRBJ1-2 provide the parts outside the CDR3, is DGGITQSPKYLFRKEGQNVTLSCEQNLNHDAMYWYRQDPGQGLRLIYYSQIVNDFQKGDIAEGYSVSREKKESFPLTVTSAQKNPTAFYLCASSIDRNYGYTFGSGTRLTVV.